This TCR beta chain was profiled in a study of vaccination effects on CD4 cells after COVID-19. Turning to the study itself: The median interval between the second dose and post-vaccine sampling was 72 days. Study-level findings and limits: Marked clonal contraction of both clone types appeared late after vaccination.

Upon completion of under eleven days in culture, CD4+ T cells were isolated. Participants completed two doses of the BNT162b2 or mRNA-1273 vaccine. TCRdb's table, derived via immunoSEQ multiplex PCR, lists solely in-frame clones and lacks some. The sample includes approximately 38,000 clones, approximately 70% of them seen just once. The CDR3 length is 14 residues. V dropped 2 bases and J dropped 5; count of bases not matched to a gene: 4. From germline, CDR1 is MNHEY and CDR2 SVGAGI. In the case of this clone: What it binds is unknown.

The chain recombines TRBV6-5 with TRBJ1-1, with TRBD1 matching over 8 bases. The TCR originated in a human donor who received a COVID-19 vaccine. The sequences come from CD4+ T cells from PBMCs cultured without peptide, collected after COVID-19 vaccination. The CDR3 sequence is CASSYTQGGTEAFF. Here the CDR3 DNA reads TGTGCCAGCAGTTACACACAGGGGGGAACTGAAGCTTTCTTT.